This T cell receptor beta chain was found in a study of shared clonotypes between healthy human individuals. Some clones are missing from TCRdb's copy, which holds only in-frame ones; the method was immunoSEQ multiplex PCR. Here the sample spans some 740,000 clones, nearly 95% being singletons. This clone was recorded once. At the DNA level, this CDR3 is encoded by other sequences in the same sample as well. Naive CD8 cells were CD45RO-negative, positively selected for CCR7, excluding terminally differentiated effector memory CD45RA+ cells. J was trimmed by 4 bases and V by 4 bases; bases with no gene match: 3. Germline V lookup: CDR1 SGHRS, CDR2 YFSETQ. The CDR3 totals 15 residues.

The receptor comes from a man aged 25 to 40 in good health. The J gene is TRBJ2-1, the V gene TRBV5-1; 12 positions agree with TRBD2. Specimen: naive CD8+ T cells sorted from blood. Written as DNA, the CDR3 is TGCGCCAGCAGCCTCGGGACTAGCGGGTACAATGAGCAGTTCTTC. Residues: CASSLGTSGYNEQFF.